This TCR beta chain emerged from a study of technical replicates of blood from a few donors. The table came from immunoSEQ multiplex PCR; TCRdb's copy has only in-frame clones and leaves some out. The data hold around 80,000 clones, with 93% observed a single time. CDR1 SGHNT and CDR2 YYREEE come from the germline V gene (reference sequence). V lost 4 bases to trimming and J lost 3 bases; unmatched junction nucleotides: 5. The CDR3 spans 14 residues. Sequencing was done on a sample of T cells isolated from PBMCs. This chain links TRBV5-4 with TRBJ2-7; 9 bases align to TRBD1. This TCR was recovered from a human donor in good health. The CDR3 DNA reads TGTGCCAGCAGCCCGGACAGGGGTAACTACGAGCAGTACTTC. It specifies CASSPDRGNYEQYF.